The clone carrying this T cell receptor beta chain was counted once. The antigen remains undetermined. The treatment was: roughly 18 received Ad26.COV2.S at low or high dose, single or two shots; about 5 received placebo; per-sample allocation not given. Sampling was done on day 63 after the first vaccine or placebo injection. This table comes from immunoSEQ multiplex PCR, and its TCRdb copy is limited to in-frame clones, with some not included. The profile covers approximately 300,000 clones, with approximately 86% appearing a single time and approximately 2.2% taken by the ten largest. This specimen comes from a study of Ad26.COV2.S vaccination and SARS-CoV-2 variants. Whole-study results and caveats: The TCR-based breadth and depth measures might underestimate overall T cell responses. Vaccinees and placebo recipients showed similar non-spike TCR breadth.

V was shortened by 1 base and J by 2 bases, with 5 bases between the two germline ends. The CDR3 contains 13 residues. Germline V gene data show CDR1 as LGHNT and CDR2 as FRNRAP. The chain joins TRBV12-5 to TRBJ1-2; D is undetermined. The sequence derives from a person aged 18-65 years who received the Ad26.COV2.S COVID-19 vaccine or a placebo. The sample was peripheral blood, taken in a trial of Ad26.COV2.S vaccine versus placebo. The CDR3 protein is CASGLAGNYGYTF. CDR3 coding DNA: TGTGCTAGTGGTTTGGCAGGAAACTATGGCTACACCTTC. The variable domain in full, with the rest retrieved from reference TRBV12-5 and TRBJ1-2, is DARVTQTPRHKVTEMGQEVTMRCQPILGHNTVFWYRQTMMQGLELLAYFRNRAPLDDSGMPKDRFSAEMPDATLATLKIQPSEPRDSAVYFCASGLAGNYGYTFGSGTRLTVV.